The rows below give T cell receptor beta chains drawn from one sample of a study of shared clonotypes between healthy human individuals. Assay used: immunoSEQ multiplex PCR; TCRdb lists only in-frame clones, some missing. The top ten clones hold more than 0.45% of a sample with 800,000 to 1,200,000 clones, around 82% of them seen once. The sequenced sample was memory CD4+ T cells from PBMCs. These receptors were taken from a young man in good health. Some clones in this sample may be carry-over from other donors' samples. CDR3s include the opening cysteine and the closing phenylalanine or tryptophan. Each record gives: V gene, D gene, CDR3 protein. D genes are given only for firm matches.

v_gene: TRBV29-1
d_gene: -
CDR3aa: CSVELGVGGEKLFF

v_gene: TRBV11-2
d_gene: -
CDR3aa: CASGPGVPYEQYF

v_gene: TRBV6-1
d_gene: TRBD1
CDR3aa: CASIEGTGLTYEQYF

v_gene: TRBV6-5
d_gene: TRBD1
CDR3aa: CASTRGQGWTDTQYF

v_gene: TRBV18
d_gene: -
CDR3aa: CASSPLMNTEAFF

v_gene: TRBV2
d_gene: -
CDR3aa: CASSAISSADTQYF

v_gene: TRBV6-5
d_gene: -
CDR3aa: CASRLQGPYEQYF

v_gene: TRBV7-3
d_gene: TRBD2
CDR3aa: CASSWGLAGAGELFF

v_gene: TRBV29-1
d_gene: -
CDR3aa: CSVEDPPGTQYF

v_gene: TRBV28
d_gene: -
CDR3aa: CASPGNGGYTF

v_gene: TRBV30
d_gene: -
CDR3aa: CAWSDDERGVEQYF

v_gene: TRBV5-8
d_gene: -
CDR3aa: CASSLGLQATYGYTF

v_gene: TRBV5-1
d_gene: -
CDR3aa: CASSLRGREYQETQYF

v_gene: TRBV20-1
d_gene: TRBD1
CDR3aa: CSAGDRDELFF

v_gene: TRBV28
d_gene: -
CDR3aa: CASMPPLGGTEAFF

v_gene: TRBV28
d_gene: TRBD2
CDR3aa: CASSLAGGETQYF

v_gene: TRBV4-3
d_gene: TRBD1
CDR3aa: CASSPGTAMNTEAFF

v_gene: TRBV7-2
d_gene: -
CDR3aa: CASSLAPRTNTGELFF

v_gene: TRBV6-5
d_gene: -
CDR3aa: CASSSGSIQGYTF

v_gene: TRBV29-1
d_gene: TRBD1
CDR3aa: CSAYSDRGRSTDTQYF

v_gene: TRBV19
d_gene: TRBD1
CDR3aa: CASSDTGDRGTQYF

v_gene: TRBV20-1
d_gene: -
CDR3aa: CSAIRDNEQFF

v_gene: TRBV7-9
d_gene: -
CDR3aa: CASSFSGKETQYF

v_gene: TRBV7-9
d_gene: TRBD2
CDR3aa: CASSLLGGPRNEQFF

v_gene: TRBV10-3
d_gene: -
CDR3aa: CAISGQNTGELFF

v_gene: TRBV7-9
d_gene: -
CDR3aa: CASGIGGNSAEAFF

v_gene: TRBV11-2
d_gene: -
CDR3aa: CASSLDPPSYGNTIYF

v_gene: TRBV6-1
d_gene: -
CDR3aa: CATWRTRPIYNEQFF

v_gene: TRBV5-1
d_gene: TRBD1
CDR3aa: CASSSDRGTDTQYF

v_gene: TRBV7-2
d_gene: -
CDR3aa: CASSLTRAEANEKLFF

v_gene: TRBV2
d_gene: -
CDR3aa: CASSGAPGNFGYGYTF

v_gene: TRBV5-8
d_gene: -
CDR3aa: CASSWGRNYEQYF

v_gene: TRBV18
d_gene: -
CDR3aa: CASSLQGSGVTGELFF

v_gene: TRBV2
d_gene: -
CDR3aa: CASGSSYEQYF

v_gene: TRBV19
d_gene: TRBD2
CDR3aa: CASSLPPVTSGRGNEQFF

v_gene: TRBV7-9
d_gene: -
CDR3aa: CALAEYTF

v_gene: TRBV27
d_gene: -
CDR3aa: CASSLPGAGNEQFF

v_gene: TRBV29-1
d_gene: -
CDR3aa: CSVEFSGNTIYF

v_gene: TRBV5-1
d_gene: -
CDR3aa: CASSLGPSPADEQFF

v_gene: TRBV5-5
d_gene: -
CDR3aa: CASSLLYNPGPALYGYTF

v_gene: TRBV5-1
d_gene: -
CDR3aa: CASSYSTGYNEQFF

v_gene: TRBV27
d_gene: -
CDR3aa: CASSLRPNYSGNTIYF

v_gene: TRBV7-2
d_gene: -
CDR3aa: CASSLAVRSYEQYF

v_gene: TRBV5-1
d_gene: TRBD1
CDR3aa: CASSLQGWYGYTF

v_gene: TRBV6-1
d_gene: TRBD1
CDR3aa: CASRTGGAGGYTF

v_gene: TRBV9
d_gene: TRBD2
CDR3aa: CASSAYHTSGSRNEQFF

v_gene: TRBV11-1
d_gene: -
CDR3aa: CASSLGTLSYNEQFF

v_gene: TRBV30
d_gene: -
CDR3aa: CAWSVRSEQYF

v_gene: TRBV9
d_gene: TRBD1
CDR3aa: CASSGQGQEKLFF

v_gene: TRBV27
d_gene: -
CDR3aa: CASSSLYEQYF

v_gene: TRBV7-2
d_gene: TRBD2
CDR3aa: CASTPRRENEQFF

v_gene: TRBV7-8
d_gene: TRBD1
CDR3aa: CASSPQGGQGLYEQYF

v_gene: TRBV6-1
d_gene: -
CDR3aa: CASSFKAVQPQHF

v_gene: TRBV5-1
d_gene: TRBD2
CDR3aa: CASSPLAGGELFF

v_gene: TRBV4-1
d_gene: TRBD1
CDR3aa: CASSQPRQGYTDTQYF

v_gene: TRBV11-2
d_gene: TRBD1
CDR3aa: CASSFGAARTGWNEQFF

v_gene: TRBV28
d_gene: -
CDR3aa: CASSSPGSHEQYF

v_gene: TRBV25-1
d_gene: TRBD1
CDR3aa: CASSEPGQGVYEQYF

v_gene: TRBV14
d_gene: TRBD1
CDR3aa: CASSQVPGQGDNEQFF